Listed here are 29 T cell receptor beta chains from one sample, sequenced in a study of blood T cell repertoires in COVID-19. Produced via immunoSEQ multiplex PCR; TCRdb's table is partial and in-frame only. The sample has tens of thousands of clones; approximately 86% are singletons. Source material: peripheral blood. The origin of the receptors is a man aged 50-60 years with active COVID-19.

The rearrangement uses TRBV7-2 and TRBJ2-4; TRBD2 agrees at 11 bases. Trimming at V came to 2 bases and at J to 7 bases, leaving 4 bases not matched to a gene. CDR1 SGHTA and CDR2 FQGNSA come from the germline V gene. CDR3 length equals 15 residues. CDR3 region: CASSLSASGGNIQYF. In nucleotides, the CDR3 is TGTGCCAGCAGCTTATCGGCTAGCGGGGGGAACATTCAGTACTTC. Complete variable domain (other parts from reference TRBV7-2 and TRBJ2-4): GAGVSQSPSNKVTEKGKDVELRCDPISGHTALYWYRQSLGQGLEFLIYFQGNSAPDKSGLPSDRFSAERTGGSVSTLTIQRTQQEDSAVYLCASSLSASGGNIQYFGAGTRLSVL.

Notes on this clone: Additional DNA sequences in this sample encode the identical CDR3. The chain combines TRBV7-9 with TRBJ1-2; D may be TRBD1 (5 bases). The V gene lost 1 base and the J gene lost 3 bases, with 9 bases spanning the gap. The CDR3 length is 14 residues. Germline V lookup: CDR1 SEHNR, CDR2 FQNEAQ (reference sequence). CDR3 loop: CASSLGRGDYGYTF. DNA of the CDR3: TGTGCCAGCAGCTTAGGGCGGGGGGACTATGGCTACACCTTC.

The rearrangement links TRBV6-1 to TRBJ2-7, with TRBD1 matching over 7 bases. CDR1 and CDR2 (germline): MNHNS, SASEGT. After removal of 2 bases from V and 4 bases from J, the junction contained 11 bases not matched to a gene. The CDR3 has 16 residues. The CDR3 here is CASSERAGTEGYEQYV. The CDR3 nucleotides read TGTGCCAGCAGTGAAAGAGCCGGGACAGAGGGGTACGAGCAGTACGTC.

This rearrangement joins TRBV5-1 to TRBJ2-7; TRBD2 matches 11 bases. The J segment lost 4 bases and the V segment lost 3 bases, leaving 15 bases of the junction unmatched. Germline lookup yields CDR1 SGHRS and CDR2 YFSETQ. There are 18 residues in the CDR3. CDR3 in DNA: TGCGCCAGCAGCTCGAACTCTTTACTAGCGGGGGAGGATTACGAGCAGTACTTC. It codes for CASSSNSLLAGEDYEQYF.

This chain connects TRBV5-1 to TRBJ1-4, with TRBD1 as a possible D gene (6 bases). CDR1 is SGHRS and CDR2 is YFSETQ in the germline V gene. V lost 5 bases, J lost 6 bases, and 17 bases lay in between. This CDR3 is 15 amino acids long. The CDR3 DNA reads TGCGCCAGCAGACCCGGGGGGGGGCTCGATGAAAAACTGTTTTTT. Translated, it gives CASRPGGGLDEKLFF.

CDR3 loop: CASSQDMASGQETQYF. In DNA form, the CDR3 reads TGTGCCAGCAGCCAAGATATGGCTAGCGGCCAAGAGACCCAGTACTTC. This rearrangement joins TRBV3-1 (or the pseudogene TRBV3-2) to TRBJ2-5, with 7 bases aligning to TRBD2. Germline values: CDR1 LGHDT, CDR2 YNNKEL (reference sequence). The CDR3 extends over 16 amino acids. Losses at the gene ends were 0 bases for V and 1 base for J; bases not matched to a gene: 5.

The V call is TRBV5-1, the J call TRBJ2-2, with no clear D. The V end lost 5 bases, the J end lost 3 bases, and 11 bases lay between the germline ends. CDR1 is SGHRS, CDR2 YFSETQ, per germline. CDR3 length: 14 residues. The CDR3 loop reads CASRTSLHTGELFF. In DNA, the CDR3 is TGCGCCAGCAGAACCAGTCTGCACACCGGGGAGCTGTTTTTT.

The V gene is TRBV7-3, the J gene TRBJ2-1; the D gene is possibly TRBD2 (7 bases). Trimming pared 5 bases from V and 6 bases from J, leaving 17 bases between. Germline V lookup: CDR1 SGHTA, CDR2 FQGTGA. The CDR3 length is 15 residues. The CDR3 here is CASSEGGGVGNEQFF. The DNA of the CDR3 is TGTGCCAGCAGCGAAGGGGGAGGGGTAGGCAATGAGCAGTTCTTC.

This clone appeared once. The chain carries TRBV29-1 and TRBJ2-4, with TRBD1 matching over 7 bases. CDR3 length: 13 amino acids. In germline, CDR1 is SQVTM, CDR2 ANQGSEA. V shed 5 bases and J 2 bases; nucleotides not matched to a gene: 3. The chain's CDR3 is CSVIQGTKNIQYF. As DNA, the CDR3 is TGCAGCGTTATACAGGGGACCAAAAACATTCAGTACTTC.

V usage is TRBV5-1 and J usage is TRBJ2-3; D ambiguous. Germline CDR1 is SGHRS and CDR2 is YFSETQ. CDR3 size: 14 residues. Trimming removed 2 bases from V and 2 bases from J, with 9 bases in between. The CDR3 sequence is CASSFDTDTDTQYF. The CDR3 DNA sequence: TGCGCCAGCAGCTTCGACACAGACACAGATACGCAGTATTTT.

The CDR3 reads CASSLGQARRVELFF. For the CDR3, the DNA is TGTGCCAGCAGCCTCGGACAGGCTAGGCGGGTTGAACTGTTTTTT. The J gene is TRBJ1-4, the V gene TRBV5-6; TRBD1 matches 7 bases. J gave up 12 bases and V 4 bases, and 15 bases lay outside the gene matches. Germline V lookup: CDR1 SGHDT, CDR2 YYEEEE. The CDR3 runs 15 residues.

The chain combines TRBV7-9 with TRBJ1-1; 7 positions agree with TRBD1. The CDR3 loop spans 16 amino acids. Looked up from germline, CDR1 is SEHNR and CDR2 is FQNEAQ (reference sequence). The V and J ends lost 4 bases and 6 bases, in that order; junction bases with no gene match: 14. The CDR3 here is CASSSLLPRDRSEAFF. The CDR3 bases are TGTGCCAGCAGCTCTCTTCTGCCCCGGGACAGATCTGAAGCTTTCTTT.

The V and J genes are TRBV7-2 and TRBJ2-3; D is perhaps TRBD1 (5 bases). Trimming removed 4 bases from V and 5 bases from J, with 16 bases in between. From germline, CDR1 is SGHTA and CDR2 FQGNSA. The CDR3 has 15 residues. In nucleotides, the CDR3 is TGTGCCAGCAGCTCGCAGGGTGCAACGGGAGATACGCAGTATTTT. It encodes CASSSQGATGDTQYF.

The rearrangement uses TRBV2 and TRBJ1-5; D gene ambiguous. The CDR3 totals 15 residues. V was clipped by 3 bases and J by 4 bases, with 13 bases between them. The germline gives CDR1 SNHLY, CDR2 FYNNEI. The CDR3 sequence is CASSEARAGNQPQHF. The CDR3 bases are TGTGCCAGCAGTGAGGCTAGGGCGGGGAATCAGCCCCAGCATTTT.

CDR3 bases: TGTGCCAGCAGGCTAGGGAGGGATACGCAGTATTTT. Translation: CASRLGRDTQYF. This chain links TRBV28 with TRBJ2-3; perhaps TRBD2 as D (6 bases). The CDR3 spans 12 residues. Trimming took off 6 bases at V and 6 bases at J, with 10 bases between the two ends. Germline assignment: CDR1 MDHEN and CDR2 SYDVKM.

This clone occurred a few times. The genes are TRBV7-8 and TRBJ2-1, with a tentative D call TRBD1 (6 bases). Trimming shortened V by 4 bases and J by 14 bases, and 15 bases separated the two germline ends. Per germline, CDR1 SGHVS and CDR2 FQNEAQ. The CDR3 spans 12 residues. Here the CDR3 DNA reads TGTGCCAGCAGCTCCCTTGGGCAGGGGAAGTTCTTC. It specifies CASSSLGQGKFF.

The genes are TRBV7-8 and TRBJ1-1; D is uncertain. Trimming removed 2 bases at V and 1 base at J, with 8 bases between. Germline lookup yields CDR1 SGHVS and CDR2 FQNEAQ. The CDR3 is 14 residues long. The CDR3 coding sequence is TGTGCCAGCAGCTTAAATATAGCGAACACTGAAGCTTTCTTT. This sequence encodes CASSLNIANTEAFF. The full variable domain, rest sourced from reference TRBV7-8 and TRBJ1-1, is GAGVSQSPRYKVAKRGQDVALRCDPISGHVSLFWYQQALGQGPEFLTYFQNEAQLDKSGLPSDRFFAERPEGSVSTLKIQRTQQEDSAVYLCASSLNIANTEAFFGQGTRLTVV.

The genes are TRBV5-5 and TRBJ2-2; TRBD2 matches at 16 bases. Germline V CDR1 and CDR2: SGHKS, YYEKEE (reference sequence). The CDR3 contains 18 residues. The V gene end was trimmed by 4 bases and the J gene end by 5 bases; junction bases not matched to a gene: 8. The DNA for the CDR3 is TGTGCCAGCAGCGCTCCGGGACTAGCGGGAGGGCCAACCGGGGAGCTGTTTTTT. This gives the protein CASSAPGLAGGPTGELFF.

This clone was found once. The rearrangement uses TRBV6-5 and TRBJ1-1, with 7 bases identical to TRBD1. The germline CDR1 and CDR2 sequences are MNHEY and SVGAGI. V lost 6 bases to trimming and J lost 8 bases; unmatched junction nucleotides: 3. The CDR3 covers 11 residues. This CDR3 is CASRTGIEAFF. The CDR3 DNA reads as TGTGCCAGCAGGACAGGGATAGAAGCTTTCTTT.

This chain links TRBV12-3 or TRBV12-4 with TRBJ1-2, with D perhaps matching TRBD1 (5 bases). V was shortened by 4 bases and J by 4 bases, with 10 bases between the two germline ends. The CDR3 has 13 amino acids. CDR3 in DNA: TGTGCCAGCAGTTGGGGACTTCGCTATGGCTACACCTTC. Its translation: CASSWGLRYGYTF.

This clone was seen a handful of times. This CDR3 is CASSLPFSSESSYNEQFF. CDR3 nucleotide sequence: TGTGCCAGCAGCTTACCTTTCTCTTCGGAGAGCTCCTACAATGAGCAGTTCTTC. The rearrangement uses TRBV5-8 and TRBJ2-1; D ambiguous. Germline V gives CDR1 SGHTS, CDR2 YDEGEE. V lost 2 bases to trimming and J lost 0 bases, with 18 bases between them. The CDR3 totals 18 residues.

This clone appeared a few times. The chain recombines TRBV7-2 with TRBJ1-2; D ambiguous. The CDR3 covers 14 residues. The V gene's germline CDR1 is SGHTA and CDR2 FQGNSA. V dropped 4 bases and J dropped 8 bases, with 17 bases sitting between them. CDR3 loop: CASSSYEGSEGYTF. In nucleotides, the CDR3 is TGTGCCAGCAGCTCCTACGAGGGCAGTGAAGGCTACACCTTC.

J is TRBJ2-1 and V is TRBV7-2; 12 bases are shared with TRBD2. The CDR3 is made up of 13 amino acids. V was pared by 6 bases and J by 9 bases, with 3 bases of the junction left unmatched. Germline V gene lookup returns CDR1 SGHTA and CDR2 FQGNSA. In DNA, the CDR3 is TGTGCCAGCAGTCCGACTAGCGGGGGTGAGCAGTTCTTC. The encoded protein is CASSPTSGGEQFF.

The rearrangement joins TRBV18 to TRBJ1-1; D might be TRBD1 (6 bases). The V gene lost 1 base and the J gene lost 3 bases, with 15 bases spanning the gap. The CDR3 is 16 amino acids. Germline assignment: CDR1 KGHSH and CDR2 LQKENI. The CDR3 bases are TGTGCCAGCTCACCACTGGGGCACAGGGATTACACTGAAGCTTTCTTT. Amino acids: CASSPLGHRDYTEAFF.

J is TRBJ1-1 and V is TRBV9; D gene unclear. Between the trimmed V and J ends, which lost 0 bases and 2 bases, there was a span of 11 bases. The CDR3 spans 15 residues. Per the germline V gene, CDR1 is SGDLS and CDR2 is YYNGEE. The CDR3 reads CASSVAGGSNTEAFF. The CDR3 DNA follows: TGTGCCAGCAGCGTAGCTGGCGGGTCAAACACTGAAGCTTTCTTT.

V gene TRBV11-3 combines with J gene TRBJ2-1, with 13 bases that match TRBD2. This CDR3 spans 19 amino acids. V shed 1 base and J 2 bases; nucleotides not matched to a gene: 8. CDR1 is SGHNT and CDR2 is YENEEA in the germline V gene. The CDR3 protein is CASSLAGTSGKLTYNEQFF. The CDR3 DNA is TGTGCCAGCAGCTTAGCGGGGACTAGCGGGAAGTTAACCTACAATGAGCAGTTCTTC.

The chain is built from TRBV2 and TRBJ2-2; TRBD1 agrees at 8 bases. The germline CDR1 and CDR2 sequences are SNHLY and FYNNEI. This CDR3 contains 15 residues. Germline trimming cut 6 bases from V and 0 bases from J; bases unmatched to any gene: 3. The CDR3 sequence is CASRGQGANTGELFF. DNA for the CDR3: TGTGCCAGCAGAGGACAGGGCGCGAACACCGGGGAGCTGTTTTTT.

This rearrangement joins TRBV2 to TRBJ2-7; 12 nucleotides align to TRBD1. J was trimmed by 6 bases and V by 6 bases; bases with no gene match: 3. Germline lookup yields CDR1 SNHLY and CDR2 FYNNEI. The CDR3 runs to 13 residues. In nucleotides, the CDR3 is TGTGCCAGCAGGGGACAGGGGGCGGGCGAGCAGTACTTC. Its translation: CASRGQGAGEQYF.

The gene calls are TRBV27 and TRBJ1-5; D might be TRBD1 (6 bases). Germline V gene sequence: CDR1 MNHEY, CDR2 SMNVEV (reference sequence). Deletions cut 6 bases from V and 4 bases from J, with 10 bases between. The CDR3 has 13 residues. CDR3 DNA: TGTGCCAGCAGCGCAGGGGAAAATCAGCCCCAGCATTTT. Its translation is CASSAGENQPQHF.